These 9 T cell receptor beta chains were sequenced from one sample in a study of blood T cell repertoires in COVID-19. Clones were read by immunoSEQ multiplex PCR, and TCRdb kept only the in-frame ones, dropping some. The sample has about 220,000 clones, approximately 85% seen once. The sequencing input was peripheral blood. The source is a woman in her 70s with COVID-19, enrolled during active disease.

This chain links TRBV21-1 with TRBJ2-7; no check of the table's D call, TRBD2, against the DNA was made. TRBV21-1 is recorded as a pseudogene. The CDR3 runs 14 residues. Written as DNA, the CDR3 is TGTGCCAGCAGCAAAGTGTTTCCCTCGGGAGAGCAGTACTTC. Protein sequence: CASSKVFPSGEQYF.

The chain employs TRBV6-6 and TRBJ2-1; maybe TRBD2 (5 bases). V lost 5 bases to trimming and J lost 9 bases, with 14 bases between them. Germline assignment: CDR1 MNHNY and CDR2 SVGAGI (reference sequence). The CDR3 sequence is 13 residues long. CDR3 in amino acids: CASSPPGVGEQFF. The CDR3 DNA reads TGTGCCAGCAGTCCCCCCGGGGTCGGTGAGCAGTTCTTC.

This sequence joins TRBV5-1 and TRBJ2-5; 7 bases agree with TRBD2. V trimming: 3 bases; J trimming: 5 bases; junction bases outside the gene matches: 10. This CDR3 contains 15 residues. The germline gives CDR1 SGHRS, CDR2 YFSETQ. For the CDR3, the DNA is TGCGCCAGCAGCTCCTCCTGGGAGGGGATCGAGACCCAGTACTTC. Translating gives CASSSSWEGIETQYF.

The genes are TRBV16 and TRBJ1-1, with D unclear. CDR1 is KGHSY and CDR2 is FQNENV in the germline V gene. V gave up 1 base and J gave up 7 bases, with 10 bases separating them. There are 13 residues in the CDR3. CDR3 loop: CASSQFPAGEAFF. For the CDR3, the DNA is TGTGCCAGCAGCCAATTCCCGGCAGGTGAAGCTTTCTTT. Based on the CDR3 plus reference TRBV16 and TRBJ1-1, the full variable domain is GEEVAQTPKHLVRGEGQKAKLYCAPIKGHSYVFWYQQVLKNEFKFLISFQNENVFDETGMPKERFSAKCLPNSPCSLEIQATKLEDSAVYFCASSQFPAGEAFFGQGTRLTVV.

This chain links TRBV4-1 with TRBJ2-1, with D tentatively TRBD1 (5 bases). Germline values: CDR1 MGHRA, CDR2 YSYEKL. The V end lost 4 bases, the J end lost 5 bases, and 15 bases lay between the germline ends. The CDR3 has 15 residues. CDR3 nucleotides: TGCGCCAGCAGCCCGATCAGGGTGCCTGACAATGAGCAGTTCTTC. Protein product: CASSPIRVPDNEQFF.

This chain links TRBV30 with TRBJ2-7; the D gene is possibly TRBD2 (5 bases). Germline loops: CDR1 GTSNPN, CDR2 SVGIG (reference sequence). The CDR3 has 16 residues. V lost 0 bases to trimming and J lost 0 bases, with 15 bases between them. The CDR3 coding sequence is TGTGCCTGGAGTGTACTAGGGCTCGGTAGCTCCTACGAGCAGTACTTC. Protein sequence: CAWSVLGLGSSYEQYF.

The rearrangement joins TRBV6-5 to TRBJ1-4, with a tentative D call TRBD1 (6 bases). There are 14 residues in the CDR3. The germline CDR1 and CDR2 sequences are MNHEY and SVGAGI. Deletions cut 0 bases from V and 9 bases from J, with 11 bases between. CDR3 amino acids: CASSYSRTVKKLFF. As DNA, the CDR3 is TGTGCCAGCAGTTACTCGAGGACAGTAAAAAAACTGTTTTTT.

The chain has TRBV27 and TRBJ2-1; TRBD1 matches 9 bases. Germline values: CDR1 MNHEY, CDR2 SMNVEV (reference sequence). The CDR3 consists of 15 residues. V trimming: 5 bases; J trimming: 8 bases; junction bases outside the gene matches: 10. The CDR3 spells CASSLHGTGFDEQFF. For the CDR3, the DNA is TGTGCCAGCAGTCTCCACGGGACAGGGTTCGATGAGCAGTTCTTC.

This clone showed up just once. V and J are TRBV3-1 (or the pseudogene TRBV3-2) and TRBJ2-1, with TRBD2 matching 9 bases. This CDR3 spans 18 amino acids. The junction had 9 bases not matched to a gene; V was cut back by 0 bases and J by 3 bases. CDR1 and CDR2 (germline): LGHDT, YNNKEL (reference sequence). Here the CDR3 DNA reads TGTGCCAGCAGCCAAGACGACTGGCGGGGGGGCCTCTACAATGAGCAGTTCTTC. This sequence encodes CASSQDDWRGGLYNEQFF.